This TCR beta chain was retrieved from a study of human T cells and chemical hapten exposure. As for the study in general: Variation in per-sample TCR yields came mainly from small pooled library volume differences. Study results and limitations: Among TCRs, those above 1 in 1000 frequency were unaffected by DPC sensitization.

Total RNA was extracted from unfractionated whole blood. The library tagged each cDNA molecule with unique molecular identifiers. Under the authors' procedure: A per-sample median of about 100,000 TCRs was observed, with counts ranging from about 23,224 to 690,600. TCRdb processed the reads anew with MiXCR; each CDR3 protein has one entry. TCRdb, not the authors, supplied the V and J calls. The table records around 120,000 distinct CDR3 sequences, 6.5% to 10% of them present only once. Trimming at V came to 0 bases and at J to 8 bases, leaving 4 bases not matched to a gene. The CDR3 spans 16 residues. Germline V gives CDR1 ENHRY, CDR2 SYGVKD. Concerning this clonotype itself: What it binds is not known.

The receptor was derived from a human donor in good health. Some clones in this sample may be carry-over from other donors' samples. The V and J genes are TRBV10-3 and TRBJ2-1, with TRBD2 matching over 13 bases. The source material was whole blood. CDR3 nucleotide sequence: TGTGCCATCAGTGAGTCCGGGACTAGCGGGGAGTATGAGCAGTTCTTC. Translating gives CAISESGTSGEYEQFF.